This T cell receptor (beta chain) came from a study of shared clonotypes between healthy human individuals. Germline CDR1 is SEHNR and CDR2 is FQNEAQ (reference sequence). The ends were cut back, 7 bases at V and 0 bases at J, with 16 bases in the middle. This CDR3 comprises 16 residues. Method: immunoSEQ multiplex PCR; TCRdb's copy keeps in-frame clones and lacks some. Altogether about 690,000 clones are present, about 90% being singletons, with the ten largest covering 30% to 40%. CD8 memory merged CD45RO+ cells and CCR7-negative CD45RA+ TemRA cells into one population. What was sequenced was memory CD8+ T cells from PBMCs. Noted subset: CD45RO+ cells pooled with CCR7-negative TemRA cells. This chain joins TRBV7-9 and TRBJ1-3, with D perhaps TRBD1 (5 bases). The clonotype comes from a man younger than 30 in good health. Some clones in this sample may be carry-over from other donors' samples. In DNA, the CDR3 is TGTGCCAGCACCACCGACAGACCGGACTCTGGAAACACCATATATTTT. Protein: CASTTDRPDSGNTIYF. Full variable domain (missing parts from reference TRBV7-9 and TRBJ1-3): DTGVSQNPRHKITKRGQNVTFRCDPISEHNRLYWYRQTLGQGPEFLTYFQNEAQLEKSRLLSDRFSAERPKGSFSTLEIQRTEQGDSAMYLCASTTDRPDSGNTIYFGEGSWLTVV.